A selection of T cell receptor beta chains follows, all from one sample in a study of T cells in tuberculosis. Using immunoSEQ multiplex PCR, the repertoire was profiled, and TCRdb retains in-frame clones only, with some absent. The data contain 6,500 to 9,500 clones, 95% of them seen just once; the ten biggest clones take up around a tenth. The specimen sequenced was PBMCs. The receptors were gathered from an adult with tuberculosis. Each CDR3 is given without its conserved first and last residue.

cdr3_aa j_call v_call
ASTAGGNQPQH TRBJ1-5 TRBV2
ASSLDGVNAGELF TRBJ2-2 TRBV7-6
ASSLALFTGSGANVLT TRBJ2-6 TRBV5-1
ASSYPLLRNEQY TRBJ2-7 TRBV7-2
AFYRGGAYTSSYNSPLH TRBJ1-6 TRBV23-1
ASSLRPGTSSAEQY TRBJ2-7 TRBV5-1
ASGWTGYGGNTIY TRBJ1-3 TRBV12-5
ASSSFAGTVRTEAF TRBJ1-1 TRBV9
AIRDSYSYEQY TRBJ2-7 TRBV10-3
ASSEMLTEAF TRBJ1-1 TRBV2
ASSLAGTPDYGYT TRBJ1-2 TRBV6-1
ASSISGGARKETQY TRBJ2-5 TRBV2
AWSVEGPGARVTEAF TRBJ1-1 TRBV30
ASSRAVAYEQY TRBJ2-7 TRBV19
ASSIREEETQY TRBJ2-5 TRBV19
ASTRQGATYGYT TRBJ1-2 TRBV19
ASSLGGRADEQF TRBJ2-1 TRBV7-9
ASSLWGGSNQPQH TRBJ1-5 TRBV27
ASSEVRGHTGELF TRBJ2-2 TRBV6-1
ASSYGPENTEAF TRBJ1-1 TRBV6-6
ASSSTGTADTQY TRBJ2-3 TRBV2
ASSFLSGDTQY TRBJ2-3 TRBV6-1
ASSGLAGDQETQY TRBJ2-5 TRBV2
ASSFSGGTEAF TRBJ1-1 TRBV27
ASSPYRGAEAF TRBJ1-1 TRBV7-7
ASSRSSEDEQY TRBJ2-7 TRBV11-3
ASRGGLAGFYEQY TRBJ2-7 TRBV2
ASRQGSDYGYT TRBJ1-2 TRBV5-5
ASSEWVGQSGYT TRBJ1-2 TRBV10-2
AIRRQGRDYGYT TRBJ1-2 TRBV10-3
ASSYSPGDYGYT TRBJ1-2 TRBV6-5
ASSTTGTGNTIY TRBJ1-3 TRBV6-6
ASSPGTWANVLT TRBJ2-6 TRBV6-1
ASSPRTEGVAF TRBJ1-1 TRBV19
ASSPSQPQH TRBJ1-5 TRBV18
ASSQQQGDYEQY TRBJ2-7 TRBV5-5
ASSFIGNSPLH TRBJ1-6 TRBV6-5
ASSQSGWYQETQY TRBJ2-5 TRBV14
ASSLGIPDSGGPSQY TRBJ2-3 TRBV5-4
ASSVSGQKSGELF TRBJ2-2 TRBV7-9
ASSEVTGAGDTEAF TRBJ1-1 TRBV6-1
ASSFTGEQY TRBJ2-7 TRBV11-2
ASSRRYEQY TRBJ2-7 TRBV5-6
ASRRGQTSTDTQY TRBJ2-3 TRBV10-2
ASGSLDRGQGYT TRBJ1-2 TRBV12-5
AIGSLGDTQY TRBJ2-3 TRBV10-3